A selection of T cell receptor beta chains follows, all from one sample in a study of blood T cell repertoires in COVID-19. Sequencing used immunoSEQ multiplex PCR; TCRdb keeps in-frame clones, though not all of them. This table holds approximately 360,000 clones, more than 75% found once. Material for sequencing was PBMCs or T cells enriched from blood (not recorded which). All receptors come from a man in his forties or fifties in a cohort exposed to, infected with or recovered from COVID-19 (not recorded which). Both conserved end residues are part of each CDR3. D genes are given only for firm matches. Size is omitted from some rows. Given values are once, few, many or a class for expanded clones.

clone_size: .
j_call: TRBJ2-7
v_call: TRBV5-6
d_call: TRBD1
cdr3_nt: TGTGCCAGCAGCTTGGGACCCCAGGGGGAACCCCCCTACGAGCAGTACTTC
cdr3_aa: CASSLGPQGEPPYEQYF

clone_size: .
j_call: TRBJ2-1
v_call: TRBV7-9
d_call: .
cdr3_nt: TGTGCCAGCAGCTCCCCGGGAAGGAGCTCCTACAATGAGCAGTTCTTC
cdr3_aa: CASSSPGRSSYNEQFF

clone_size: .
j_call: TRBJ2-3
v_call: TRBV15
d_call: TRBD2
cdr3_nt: TGTGCCACCAGCGCAGGACTAGCGGGATCTCCCACAGATACGCAGTATTTT
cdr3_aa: CATSAGLAGSPTDTQYF

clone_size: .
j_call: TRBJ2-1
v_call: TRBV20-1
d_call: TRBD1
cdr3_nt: TGCAGTCCCTCGGCCCGGACAGGAAGGTTCTTC
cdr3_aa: CSPSARTGRFF

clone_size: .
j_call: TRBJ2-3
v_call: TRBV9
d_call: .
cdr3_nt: TGTGCCAGCAGCGTAGCTTCGGGCACAGATACGCAGTATTTT
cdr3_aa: CASSVASGTDTQYF

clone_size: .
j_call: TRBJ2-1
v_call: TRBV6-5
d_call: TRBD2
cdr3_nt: TGTGCCAGCATTCGGGGAGGGACCACGTACAATGAGCAGTTCTTC
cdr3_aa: CASIRGGTTYNEQFF

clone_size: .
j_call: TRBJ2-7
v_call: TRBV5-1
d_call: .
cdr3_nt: TGCGCCAGCAGCTCTTTGGGCGGGAACGACGAGCAGTACTTC
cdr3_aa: CASSSLGGNDEQYF

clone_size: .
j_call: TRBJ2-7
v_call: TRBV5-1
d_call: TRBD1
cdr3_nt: TGCGCCAGCAGCCCCCTCGCTGGGACAGGGACCTACGAGCAGTACTTC
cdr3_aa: CASSPLAGTGTYEQYF

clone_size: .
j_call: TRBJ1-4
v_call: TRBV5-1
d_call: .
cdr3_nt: TGCGCCAGCAGCTTGGGTCCTCAGGGTAATGAAAAACTGTTTTTT
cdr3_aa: CASSLGPQGNEKLFF

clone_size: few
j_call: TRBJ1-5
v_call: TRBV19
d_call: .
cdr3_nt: TGTGCCAGTAGTCAAGGGTCCAGGGGTGGGCAGCCCCAGCATTTT
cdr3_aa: CASSQGSRGGQPQHF

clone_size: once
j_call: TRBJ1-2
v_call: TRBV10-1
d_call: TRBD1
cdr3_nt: TGCGCCAGCAGTCCCGGGACAGGGGACAGGAACTATGGCTACACCTTC
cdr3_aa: CASSPGTGDRNYGYTF

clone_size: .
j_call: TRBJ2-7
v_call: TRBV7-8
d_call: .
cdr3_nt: TGTGCCAGCAGCTACGGTGAAACCTCCGAGCAGTACTTC
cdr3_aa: CASSYGETSEQYF

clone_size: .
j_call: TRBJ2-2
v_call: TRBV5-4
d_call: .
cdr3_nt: TGTGCCAGCAGCTTGGACTTGCGGGGCACCGGGGAGCTGTTTTTT
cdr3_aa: CASSLDLRGTGELFF

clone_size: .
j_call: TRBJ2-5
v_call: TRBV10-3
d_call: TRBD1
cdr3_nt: TGTGCCATCAGTGAGTCAGGGGGCTCGGAGACCCAGTACTTC
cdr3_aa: CAISESGGSETQYF

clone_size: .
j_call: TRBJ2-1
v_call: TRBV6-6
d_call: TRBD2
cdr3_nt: TGTGCCAGCAGTTACCCCCAAGCGGGGGCCTACAATGAGCAGTTCTTC
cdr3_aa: CASSYPQAGAYNEQFF

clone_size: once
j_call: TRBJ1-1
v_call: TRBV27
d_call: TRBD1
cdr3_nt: TGTGCCAGCAAATGGACAGGGAGGAACACTGAAGCTTTCTTT
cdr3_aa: CASKWTGRNTEAFF

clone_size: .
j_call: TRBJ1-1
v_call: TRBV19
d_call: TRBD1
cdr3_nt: TGTGCCAGTAGTAGCAAACAGGGGCCCCTAACTGAAGCTTTCTTT
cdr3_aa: CASSSKQGPLTEAFF

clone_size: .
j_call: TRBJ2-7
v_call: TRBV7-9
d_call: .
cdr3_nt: TGTGCCAGCAGCTTAGGAGGAGGGGGCGGCTACGAGCAGTACTTC
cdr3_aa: CASSLGGGGGYEQYF

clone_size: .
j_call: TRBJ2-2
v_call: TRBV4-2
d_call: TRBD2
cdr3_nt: TGTGCCAGCAGCCAATTCACTAGCGGAAACACCGGGGAGCTGTTTTTT
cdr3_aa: CASSQFTSGNTGELFF

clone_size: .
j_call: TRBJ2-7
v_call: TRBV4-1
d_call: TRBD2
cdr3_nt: TGCGCCAGCAGCCAGAATAGTCTAGCGGGAAACGAGCAGTACTTC
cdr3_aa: CASSQNSLAGNEQYF

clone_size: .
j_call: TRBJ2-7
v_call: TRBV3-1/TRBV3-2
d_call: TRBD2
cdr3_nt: TGTGCCAGCAGCCAAAATCCCCTAGCGGGAGGTTCCGAGCAGTACTTC
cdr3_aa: CASSQNPLAGGSEQYF

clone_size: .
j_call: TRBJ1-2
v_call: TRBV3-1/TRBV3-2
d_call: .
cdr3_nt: TGTGCCAGCAGCCATGTCAGTCTTGGCTACACCTTC
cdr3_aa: CASSHVSLGYTF

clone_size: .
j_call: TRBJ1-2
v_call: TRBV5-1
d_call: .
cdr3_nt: TGCGCCAGCACCCCAGGGGTCGGCTATGGCTACACCTTC
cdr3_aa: CASTPGVGYGYTF

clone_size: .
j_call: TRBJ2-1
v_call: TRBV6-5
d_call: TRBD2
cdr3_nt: TGTGCCAGCAGTTACTCTCGACTAGCGGGCAATGAGCAGTTCTTC
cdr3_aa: CASSYSRLAGNEQFF

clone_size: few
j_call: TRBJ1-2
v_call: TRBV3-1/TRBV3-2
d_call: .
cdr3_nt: TGTGCCAGCAGACTTAACTATGGCTACACCTTC
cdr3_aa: CASRLNYGYTF

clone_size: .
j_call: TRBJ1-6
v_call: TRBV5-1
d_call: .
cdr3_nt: TGCGCCAGCAGCTTGGGCGACCAAAGGGGGAATTCACCCCTCCACTTT
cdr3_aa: CASSLGDQRGNSPLHF

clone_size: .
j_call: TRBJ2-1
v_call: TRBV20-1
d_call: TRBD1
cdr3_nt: TGCAGTGCTGACAGGGTGAATGAGCAGTTCTTC
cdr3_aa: CSADRVNEQFF

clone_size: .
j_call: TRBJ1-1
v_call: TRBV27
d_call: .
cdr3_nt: TGTGCCAGCAGTTTAAGTCACAGGGCGACCACTGAAGCTTTCTTT
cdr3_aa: CASSLSHRATTEAFF

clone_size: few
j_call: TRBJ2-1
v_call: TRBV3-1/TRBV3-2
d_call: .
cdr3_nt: TGTGCCAGCAGCCAAACAGGGATTAAGGGGAATGAGCAGTTCTTC
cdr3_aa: CASSQTGIKGNEQFF

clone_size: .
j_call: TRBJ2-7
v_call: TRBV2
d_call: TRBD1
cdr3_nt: TGTGCCAACTTTGGGACAGGGACCTACGAGCAGTACTTC
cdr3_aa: CANFGTGTYEQYF

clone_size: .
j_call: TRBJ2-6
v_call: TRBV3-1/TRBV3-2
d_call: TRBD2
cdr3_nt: TGTGCCAGCAGCCAGTCACTAGCGGGAGGAGCTGGGGCCAACGTCCTGACTTTC
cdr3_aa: CASSQSLAGGAGANVLTF

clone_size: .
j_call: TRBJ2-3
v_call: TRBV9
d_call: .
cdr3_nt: TGTGCCAGCAGCTTTTCAGGAAACACAGATACGCAGTATTTT
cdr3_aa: CASSFSGNTDTQYF

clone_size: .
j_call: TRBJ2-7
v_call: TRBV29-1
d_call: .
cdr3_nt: TGCAGCGCCGTAATACGGACATCACGCTTTGTCTACGAGCAGTACTTC
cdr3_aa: CSAVIRTSRFVYEQYF

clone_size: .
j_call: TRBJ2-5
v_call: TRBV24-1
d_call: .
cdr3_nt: TGTGCCACCGTTTTCGGGAAGGAGTATTTAGAGACCCAGTACTTC
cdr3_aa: CATVFGKEYLETQYF

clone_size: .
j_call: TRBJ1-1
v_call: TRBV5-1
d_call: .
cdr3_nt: TGCGCCAGCAGGGGCGGGGTGAACACTGAAGCTTTCTTT
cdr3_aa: CASRGGVNTEAFF

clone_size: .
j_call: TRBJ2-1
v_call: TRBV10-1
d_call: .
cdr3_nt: TGCGCCAGCAGCGGTGGCAGGAATGAGCAGTTCTTC
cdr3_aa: CASSGGRNEQFF

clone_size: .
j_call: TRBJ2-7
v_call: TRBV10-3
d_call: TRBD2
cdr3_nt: TGTGCCATCAGTGCCCCAGCGGGAGAGCATACAAATACCTACGAGCAGTACTTC
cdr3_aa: CAISAPAGEHTNTYEQYF

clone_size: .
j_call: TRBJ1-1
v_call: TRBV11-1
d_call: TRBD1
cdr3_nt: TGTGCCAGCAGCCCCCTGGACAGGGGGTTGGTTACTGAAGCTTTCTTT
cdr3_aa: CASSPLDRGLVTEAFF

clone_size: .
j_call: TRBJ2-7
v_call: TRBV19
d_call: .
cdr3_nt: TGTGCCAGTAGTGCAACAGGCTACGAGCAGTACTTC
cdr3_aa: CASSATGYEQYF

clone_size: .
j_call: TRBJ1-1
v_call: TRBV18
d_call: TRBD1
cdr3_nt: TGTGCCAGCTCACCACGGGCCGGGACAGTACATGAAGCTTTCTTT
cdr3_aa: CASSPRAGTVHEAFF

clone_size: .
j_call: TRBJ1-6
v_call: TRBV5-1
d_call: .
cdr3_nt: TGCGCCAGCAGCTTACGGGGAAGCTCCTATAATTCACCCCTCCACTTT
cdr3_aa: CASSLRGSSYNSPLHF

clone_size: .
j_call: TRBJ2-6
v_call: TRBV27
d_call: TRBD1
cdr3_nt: TGTGCCAGCAGTAACAGGGGAATGGGTGGGGCCAACGTCCTGACTTTC
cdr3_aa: CASSNRGMGGANVLTF

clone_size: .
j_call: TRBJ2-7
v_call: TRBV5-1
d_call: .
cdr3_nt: TGCGCCAGCAGCCCCCCGACTAGTTTAATATACGAGCAGTACTTC
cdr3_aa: CASSPPTSLIYEQYF

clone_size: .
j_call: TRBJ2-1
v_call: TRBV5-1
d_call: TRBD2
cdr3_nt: TGCGCCAGCAGCTTGGTTCCGCGGCTAGCGGGAGTCAATGAGCAGTTCTTC
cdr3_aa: CASSLVPRLAGVNEQFF

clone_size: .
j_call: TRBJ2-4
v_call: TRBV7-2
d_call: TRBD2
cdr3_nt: TGTGCCAGCAGCATAGGACTAGTAGTTAACATTCAGTACTTC
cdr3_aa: CASSIGLVVNIQYF

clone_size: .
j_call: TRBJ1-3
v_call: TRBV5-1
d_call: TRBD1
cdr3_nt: TGCGCCAGCAGCTTGGACGTGACAGGGATCTCTGGAAACACCATATATTTT
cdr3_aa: CASSLDVTGISGNTIYF

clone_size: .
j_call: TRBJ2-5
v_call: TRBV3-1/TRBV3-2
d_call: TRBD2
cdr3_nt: TGTGCCAGCAGGGCTAGTAGCGGGAGGGAGACCCAGTACTTC
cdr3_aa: CASRASSGRETQYF